This T cell receptor (beta chain) was found in a study of blood T cell repertoires in COVID-19. Whole-study context: Acute and convalescent COVID-19 specimens originated in the United States, Italy and Spain. Nucleic acid was either cDNA or gDNA, and it came from T cells, B-cell-depleted T cells, or PBMCs.

The length of the CDR3 is 14 residues. Trimming removed 0 bases at V and 2 bases at J, with 9 bases between. Per germline, CDR1 SGDLS and CDR2 YYNGEE. Methods used by the authors: Cell counts per sample came from amplifying reference gene primers. Produced via immunoSEQ multiplex PCR; TCRdb's table is partial and in-frame only. The V and J calls and clone size are taken from that table; D and trimming were inferred from the DNA. The sample carries 200,000 or so clones, roughly 82% recorded once. This chain connects TRBV9 to TRBJ2-7; D perhaps matches TRBD1 (5 bases). The origin of this receptor is a woman in her twenties or thirties with acute or convalescent COVID-19. Sequenced material: peripheral blood. The CDR3 DNA is TGTGCCAGCAGCGTAGGGGGCAGTGCCTACGAGCAGTACTTC. It codes for CASSVGGSAYEQYF. The full variable domain, its missing parts supplied by reference TRBV9 and TRBJ2-7, is DSGVTQTPKHLITATGQRVTLRCSPRSGDLSVYWYQQSLDQGLQFLIQYYNGEERAKGNILERFSAQQFPDLHSELNLSSLELGDSALYFCASSVGGSAYEQYFGPGTRLTVT.